The T cell receptor (beta chain) described here comes from a study of blood T cell repertoires in COVID-19. TCRdb keeps only in-frame clones here, not all; method: immunoSEQ multiplex PCR. The repertoire holds 150,000 to 180,000 clones, with about 86% as singletons. The CDR3 totals 13 residues. V lost 5 bases, J lost 3 bases, and 3 bases stayed unmatched. Germline-derived CDR1 and CDR2 are SGHAT and FQNNGV. The sample consisted of peripheral blood. The TCR originated in a woman between 55 and 75 years old with acute or convalescent COVID-19. The chain carries TRBV11-2 and TRBJ2-5; TRBD1 matches at 7 bases. DNA for the CDR3: TGTGCCAGCAGCCGGGACAGAAAAGAGACCCAGTACTTC. Protein sequence: CASSRDRKETQYF.